This T cell receptor beta chain was captured in a study of neurological immune-mediated disorders (dated by TCRdb to between 2018 and 2021). Turning to the overall study: Among the roughly 34 multiple sclerosis patients, relapsing-remitting MS accounted for around 31 and secondary progressive MS accounted for 3. The 90 to 110 TCR-beta libraries included longitudinal samples, technical triplicates and paired sorted CD4+ and CD8+ T-cell subsets alongside PBMC samples. Using UMI-based sequencing, the study compared peripheral blood TCR-beta repertoires from patients with HTLV-I-associated myelopathy (HAM/TSP), patients with multiple sclerosis, and healthy controls. The cohort was made up of some 70 subjects, consisting of about 14 HAM/TSP patients, about 35 multiple sclerosis patients and 20 healthy controls. Study-wide findings and limitations: Repertoires from 18 of 34 MS patients were grouped by phylogenetic analysis into a cluster of related CDR3 sequences, suggesting a possible repertoire-level signature. No association of the MS cluster with clinical or MRI features was observed, and the need for larger cohorts was stated by the authors. No identical CDR3 amino acid sequences were shared among expanded clones across subjects, suggesting private TCR-beta repertoires in all groups. TCR clonal expansion was greatest in HAM/TSP patients and smallest in MS patients, who ranked below even healthy controls.

V and J are trimmed by 7 bases and 6 bases, and the gene matches miss 12 bases of the junction. The CDR3 has 16 amino acids, counting the end cysteine and phenylalanine. The CDR3 DNA has 48 bases and is translated from base 1. Reading the germline V gene gives CDR1 MDHEN and CDR2 SYDVKM. With regard to this clonotype: Its cognate antigen has yet to be identified. No base quality values were provided; no much bigger clone lies one nucleotide off.

cDNA was synthesized by template-switch 5'RACE using a primer with a 10-nucleotide random unique molecular identifier that tagged each TCR transcript. Every sequencing run covered 15-18 subjects and yielded more than 180 million TCR-beta sequences. The RNeasy kit was used for extraction of total RNA. TCR-beta VDJ regions were amplified with primers for the TCR constant region and the 5'RACE anchor, using the KAPA Real-time Library Amplification kit. Sample indexes and Illumina adaptors were added in a first PCR, and a second PCR then increased library yield. After Ampure bead purification, the roughly 650 bp TCR product was size-selected on a 2% E-gel SizeSelection system. Before pooling, libraries had their quality checked on a Bioanalyzer, their concentration measured with Qubit, and their quantity determined with the Kapa Library Quantification kit. Libraries were sequenced paired-end 2 x 150 bp on an Illumina HiSeq 2500. To increase sequence diversity, about 25-30% phiX was spiked into each library pool. On the study's bioinformatics: Quality-filtered reads were processed with the UMI-based MiGEC pipeline, and over 85% of raw TCR sequences were removed by the MiGEC pipeline during error correction. IMGT germline references were used for alignment of VDJ genes, and clonotypes were defined by a unique CDR3 amino acid sequence together with V-J genes. Clonal expansion, Shannon diversity, and CDR3 relatedness (CalcPairwiseDistances, ClusterSamples) were evaluated with VDJtools, and phylogenetic trees were built with CLCbio workbench. Clones with at least 8 unique UMIs were defined as expanded, with this threshold being based on coefficient-of-variation modelling across technical triplicates. TCRdb ran its own pipeline on the public reads, namely fastp trimming at Q25 and MiXCR clone calling, and kept in-frame beta chains. A single entry per CDR3 protein holds the most common genes and DNA from its merged rows. Here the V and J calls rest on TCRdb's processing, not on the authors' analysis. The sample table shows just under 60,000 distinct CDR3 sequences, and around 3.5% are seen once. The top ten clones comprise under 4% of the sample.

Libraries from unsorted PBMCs were made from 2 million PBMCs kept in RNAlater at -80 degrees C until RNA extraction. Multiple sclerosis patients were enrolled in a US clinical protocol evaluating disease progression by magnetic resonance imaging. Peripheral blood underwent Ficoll-Hypaque density gradient centrifugation to isolate PBMCs, which were then cryopreserved in liquid nitrogen. The sequencing sample was made of PBMCs. The TCR was taken from a woman in her 30s with multiple sclerosis. The chain links TRBV28 with TRBJ1-5, with TRBD1 identical over 10 junction bases. The base sequence is TGTGCCAGCAACACCCCACACGGGACAGGGGTTCAGCCCCAGCATTTT. It specifies CASNTPHGTGVQPQHF.